Listed below are T cell receptor beta chains from one sample, sequenced in a study of PD-L1 blockade in urothelial cancer. Data came from immunoSEQ multiplex PCR; TCRdb stores just in-frame clones and leaves some out. This table holds 60,000 or so clones, around 86% found once. Sequencing used PBMCs, obtained around atezolizumab (anti-PD-L1) treatment. These receptors all come from a man aged 65 to 85 with urothelial cancer. The CDR3 runs from the conserved cysteine through the conserved F or W. The D gene is left open where the match is weak. Rows give clone size only sometimes, using once, few, many, or a class for an expanded clone.

CASSVLSVNTEAFF	TGTGCCAGCAGCGTACTGTCTGTGAACACTGAAGCTTTCTTT	TRBJ1-1	TRBV7-9	-	-
CATSRRGESYNEQFF	TGTGCCACCAGCAGACGGGGAGAGTCCTACAATGAGCAGTTCTTC	TRBJ2-1	TRBV15	-	-
CASREGQVSYEQYF	TGTGCCAGCAGAGAGGGACAGGTCTCCTACGAGCAGTACTTC	TRBJ2-7	TRBV27	TRBD1	-
CSVGSGEETQYF	TGCAGCGTGGGGAGCGGAGAAGAGACCCAGTACTTC	TRBJ2-5	TRBV29-1	-	-
CASSLRRGLAGEETQYF	TGTGCCAGCAGCCTGAGGAGGGGACTAGCGGGAGAGGAGACCCAGTACTTC	TRBJ2-5	TRBV5-6	TRBD2	once
CASSVVGGSYNEQFF	TGTGCCAGCAGCGTAGTGGGGGGATCCTACAATGAGCAGTTCTTC	TRBJ2-1	TRBV9	-	-
CASSEGAVSRGYTF	TGTGCCAGCAGTGAAGGGGCAGTCAGTAGAGGCTACACCTTC	TRBJ1-2	TRBV2	-	-
CASSRAQGDTGELFF	TGTGCCAGCTCACGTGCACAGGGAGACACCGGGGAGCTGTTTTTT	TRBJ2-2	TRBV18	-	-
CASSLGEGYGYTF	TGCGCCAGCAGCCTCGGGGAGGGATATGGCTACACCTTC	TRBJ1-2	TRBV5-1	-	-
CASSLGLAGVEQYF	TGTGCCAGCAGCCTGGGACTAGCGGGAGTCGAGCAGTACTTC	TRBJ2-7	TRBV11-2	TRBD2	-
CASSLVRYNEQFF	TGCGCCAGCAGCTTAGTCAGATACAATGAGCAGTTCTTC	TRBJ2-1	TRBV5-1	-	-
CASSLDGEASQPQHF	TGCGCCAGCAGCTTGGACGGGGAAGCTAGTCAGCCCCAGCATTTT	TRBJ1-5	TRBV5-1	-	-
CASSTTGYGQPQHF	TGTGCCAGTAGCACTACAGGGTACGGTCAGCCCCAGCATTTT	TRBJ1-5	TRBV2	-	few
CAWNSGVWGDYGYTF	TGTGCCTGGAACAGCGGGGTATGGGGTGACTATGGCTACACCTTC	TRBJ1-2	TRBV30	-	once
CASSITGGVQPQHF	TGTGCCAGCAGTATAACAGGGGGCGTTCAGCCCCAGCATTTT	TRBJ1-5	TRBV28	TRBD1	few
CASRRGPDTQYF	TGTGCCAGCAGGCGGGGGCCAGATACGCAGTATTTT	TRBJ2-3	TRBV27	-	-
CASSLELGAYGYTF	TGCGCCAGCAGCTTGGAATTGGGAGCATATGGCTACACCTTC	TRBJ1-2	TRBV5-1	-	-
CASRGGGDVNTEAFF	TGTGCCAGCAGGGGGGGAGGAGACGTAAACACTGAAGCTTTCTTT	TRBJ1-1	TRBV28	-	few
CSVVRTSGSYNEQFF	TGCAGCGTTGTACGGACTAGCGGGAGCTACAATGAGCAGTTCTTC	TRBJ2-1	TRBV29-1	TRBD2	-
CASSGGASGRGGEETQYF	TGTGCCAGCAGTGGGGGGGCTAGCGGGAGGGGCGGTGAAGAGACCCAGTACTTC	TRBJ2-5	TRBV2	TRBD2	-
CASSNPGGSYNEQFF	TGTGCCAGCAGTAACCCGGGCGGGAGCTACAATGAGCAGTTCTTC	TRBJ2-1	TRBV27	TRBD2	once
CASSFGTSLLYEQYF	TGTGCCAGCAGTTTCGGGACTAGCTTGCTCTACGAGCAGTACTTC	TRBJ2-7	TRBV6-1	TRBD2	-
CASSSLAGANEQFF	TGCGCCAGCAGCTCACTAGCGGGGGCCAATGAGCAGTTCTTC	TRBJ2-1	TRBV5-1	TRBD2	-
CATSRGDRGTNEKLFF	TGTGCCACCAGCAGAGGAGATAGGGGTACTAATGAAAAACTGTTTTTT	TRBJ1-4	TRBV15	-	-
CASSSQEEIRGGTQHF	TGTGCCAGCAGTTCCCAAGAGGAGATACGGGGTGGGACCCAGCATTTT	TRBJ1-5	TRBV6-5	-	-
CASSFRGPLYEQYF	TGTGCCAGCAGCTTCAGGGGACCCCTCTACGAGCAGTACTTC	TRBJ2-7	TRBV11-2	-	-
CASSSDRGLSNTEAFF	TGTGCCAGCAGTTCGGACAGGGGGCTTTCCAACACTGAAGCTTTCTTT	TRBJ1-1	TRBV27	TRBD1	-
CASSLGAFGREETQYF	TGTGCCAGCAGTTTGGGGGCCTTCGGGAGGGAAGAGACCCAGTACTTC	TRBJ2-5	TRBV6-5	TRBD2	-
CSAETRAYEQYF	TGCAGCGCCGAGACTAGGGCCTACGAGCAGTACTTC	TRBJ2-7	TRBV29-1	-	once
CASRDSALTGGYTF	TGTGCCAGCAGGGACAGCGCATTGACGGGGGGCTACACCTTC	TRBJ1-2	TRBV6-1	-	-
CASGQMNTEAFF	TGTGCCAGTGGACAGATGAACACTGAAGCTTTCTTT	TRBJ1-1	TRBV13	-	-
CASSRGGDTDTQYF	TGCGCCAGCAGCCGCGGGGGGGACACAGATACGCAGTATTTT	TRBJ2-3	TRBV5-1	TRBD2	-
CASRADTGELFF	TGTGCCAGCAGGGCGGACACCGGGGAGCTGTTTTTT	TRBJ2-2	TRBV6-6	-	-